This TCR beta chain was obtained from a study of T cell changes during pregnancy in multiple sclerosis. Produced via immunoSEQ multiplex PCR; TCRdb's table is partial and in-frame only. The sample has roughly 50,000 clones; 94% are singletons. CDR3 size: 14 residues. Germline V gene data show CDR1 as LNHDA and CDR2 as SQIVND (reference sequence). The ends were cut back, 5 bases at V and 2 bases at J, with 12 bases in the middle. This clonotype was sampled from a female donor with multiple sclerosis, enrolled in a pregnancy study. The V and J genes are TRBV19 and TRBJ1-2; D might be TRBD1 (6 bases). The sequences come from CD8+ T cells from peripheral blood mononuclear cells, collected in the third trimester of pregnancy. CDR3 loop: CASSPGTLNYGYTF. CDR3 nucleotides: TGTGCCAGTAGTCCGGGGACATTAAACTATGGCTACACCTTC.